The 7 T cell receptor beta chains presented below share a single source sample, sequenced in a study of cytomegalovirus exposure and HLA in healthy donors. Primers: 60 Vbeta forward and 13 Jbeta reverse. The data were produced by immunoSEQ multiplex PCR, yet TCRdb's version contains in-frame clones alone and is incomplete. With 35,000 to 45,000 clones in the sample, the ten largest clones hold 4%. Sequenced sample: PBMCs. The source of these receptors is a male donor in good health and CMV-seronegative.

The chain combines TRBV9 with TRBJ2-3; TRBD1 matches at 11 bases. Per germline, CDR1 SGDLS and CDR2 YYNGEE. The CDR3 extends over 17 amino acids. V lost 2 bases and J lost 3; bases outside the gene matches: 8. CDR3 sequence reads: CASSVAGQGAWTDTQYF. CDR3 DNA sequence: TGTGCCAGCAGCGTCGCCGGACAGGGGGCATGGACAGATACGCAGTATTTT.

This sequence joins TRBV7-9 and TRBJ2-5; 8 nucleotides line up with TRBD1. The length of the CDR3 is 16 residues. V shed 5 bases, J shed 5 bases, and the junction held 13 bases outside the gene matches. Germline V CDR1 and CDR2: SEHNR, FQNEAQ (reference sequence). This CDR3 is CASSAFRGRGDETQYF. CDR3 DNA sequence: TGTGCCAGCAGCGCGTTCAGGGGGCGCGGGGATGAGACCCAGTACTTC. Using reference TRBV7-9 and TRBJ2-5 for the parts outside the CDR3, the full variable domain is DTGVSQNPRHKITKRGQNVTFRCDPISEHNRLYWYRQTLGQGPEFLTYFQNEAQLEKSRLLSDRFSAERPKGSFSTLEIQRTEQGDSAMYLCASSAFRGRGDETQYFGPGTRLLVL.

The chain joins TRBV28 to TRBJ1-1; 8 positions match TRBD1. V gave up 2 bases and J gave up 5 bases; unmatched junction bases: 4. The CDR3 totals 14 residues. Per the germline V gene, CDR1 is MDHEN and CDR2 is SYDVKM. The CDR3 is CASSLPRGQTEAFF. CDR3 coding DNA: TGTGCCAGCAGTTTACCCAGGGGGCAGACTGAAGCTTTCTTT.

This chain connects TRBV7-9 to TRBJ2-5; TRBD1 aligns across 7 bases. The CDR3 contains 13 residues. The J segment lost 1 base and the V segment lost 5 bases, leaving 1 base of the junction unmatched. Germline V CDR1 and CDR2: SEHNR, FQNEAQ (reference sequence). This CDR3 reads CASSGTAQETQYF. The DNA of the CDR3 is TGTGCCAGCAGCGGGACAGCCCAAGAGACCCAGTACTTC. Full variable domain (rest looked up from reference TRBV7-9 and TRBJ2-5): DTGVSQNPRHKITKRGQNVTFRCDPISEHNRLYWYRQTLGQGPEFLTYFQNEAQLEKSRLLSDRFSAERPKGSFSTLEIQRTEQGDSAMYLCASSGTAQETQYFGPGTRLLVL.

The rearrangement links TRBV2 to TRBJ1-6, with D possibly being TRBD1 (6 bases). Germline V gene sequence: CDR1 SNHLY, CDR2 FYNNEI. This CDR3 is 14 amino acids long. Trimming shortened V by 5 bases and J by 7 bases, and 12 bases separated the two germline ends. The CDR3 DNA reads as TGTGCCAGCAGTTCCAGGGGATTCAATTCACCCCTCCACTTT. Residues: CASSSRGFNSPLHF.

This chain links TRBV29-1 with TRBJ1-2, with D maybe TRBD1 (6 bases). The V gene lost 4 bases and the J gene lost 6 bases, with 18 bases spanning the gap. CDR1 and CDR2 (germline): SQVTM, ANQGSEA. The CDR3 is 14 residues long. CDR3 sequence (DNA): TGCAGCGTTGTCGCGGCAGGGGCAGTCAATGGCTACACCTTC. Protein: CSVVAAGAVNGYTF.

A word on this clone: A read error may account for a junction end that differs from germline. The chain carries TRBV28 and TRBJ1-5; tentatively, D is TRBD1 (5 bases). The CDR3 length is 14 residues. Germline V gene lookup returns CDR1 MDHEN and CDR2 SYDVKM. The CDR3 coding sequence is TGTGCCAGCAGTCCCGGGGGTAGCGATCAGCCCCAGCATTTT. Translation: CASSPGGSDQPQHF.